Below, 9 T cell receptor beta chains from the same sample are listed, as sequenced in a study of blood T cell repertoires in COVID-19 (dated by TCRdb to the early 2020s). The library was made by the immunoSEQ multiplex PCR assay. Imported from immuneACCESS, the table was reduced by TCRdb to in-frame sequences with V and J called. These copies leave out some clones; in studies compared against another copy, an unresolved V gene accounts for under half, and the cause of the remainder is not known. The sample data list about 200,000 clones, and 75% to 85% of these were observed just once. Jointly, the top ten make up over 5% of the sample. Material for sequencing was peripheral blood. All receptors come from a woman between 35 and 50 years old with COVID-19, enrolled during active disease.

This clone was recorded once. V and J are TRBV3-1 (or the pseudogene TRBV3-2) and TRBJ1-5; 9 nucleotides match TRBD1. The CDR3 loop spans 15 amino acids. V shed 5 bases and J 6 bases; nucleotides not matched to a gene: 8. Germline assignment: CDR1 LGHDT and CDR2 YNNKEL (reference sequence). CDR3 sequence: CASSGTWGQGQPQHF. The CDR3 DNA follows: TGTGCCAGCAGCGGTACATGGGGACAGGGTCAGCCCCAGCATTTT.

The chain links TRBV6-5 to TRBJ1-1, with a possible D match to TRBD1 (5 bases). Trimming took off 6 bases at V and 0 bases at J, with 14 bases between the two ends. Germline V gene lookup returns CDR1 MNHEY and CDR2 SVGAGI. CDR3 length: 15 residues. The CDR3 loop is CASSRDAGLNTEAFF. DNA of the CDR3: TGTGCCAGCAGCCGCGACGCAGGGTTGAACACTGAAGCTTTCTTT.

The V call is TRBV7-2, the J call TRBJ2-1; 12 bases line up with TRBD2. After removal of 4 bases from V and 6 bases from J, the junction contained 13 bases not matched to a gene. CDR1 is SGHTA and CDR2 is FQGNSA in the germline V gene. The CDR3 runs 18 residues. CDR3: CASSSQLAGGPWGNEQFF. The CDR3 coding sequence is TGTGCCAGCAGCTCACAGCTAGCGGGGGGGCCATGGGGCAATGAGCAGTTCTTC.

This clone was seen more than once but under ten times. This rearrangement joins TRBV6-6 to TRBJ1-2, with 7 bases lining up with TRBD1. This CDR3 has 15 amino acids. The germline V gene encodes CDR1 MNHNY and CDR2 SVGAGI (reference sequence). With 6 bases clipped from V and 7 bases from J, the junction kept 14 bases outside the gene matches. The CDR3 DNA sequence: TGTGCCAGCAGACGACTTGACAGGGATTTGCTTGGCTACACCTTC. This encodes CASRRLDRDLLGYTF.

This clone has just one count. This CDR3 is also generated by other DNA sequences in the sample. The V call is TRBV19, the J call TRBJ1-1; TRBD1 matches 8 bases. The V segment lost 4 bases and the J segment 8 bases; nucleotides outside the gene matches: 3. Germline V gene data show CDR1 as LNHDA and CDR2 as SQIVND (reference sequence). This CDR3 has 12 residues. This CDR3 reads CASSRDRREAFF. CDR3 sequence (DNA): TGTGCCAGTAGTAGGGACAGGAGAGAAGCTTTCTTT.

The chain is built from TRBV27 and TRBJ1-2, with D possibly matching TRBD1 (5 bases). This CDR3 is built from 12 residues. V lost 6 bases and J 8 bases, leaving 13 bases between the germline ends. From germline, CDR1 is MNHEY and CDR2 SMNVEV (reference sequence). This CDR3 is CASRFAGNGYTF. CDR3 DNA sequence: TGTGCCAGCAGATTCGCAGGGAACGGCTACACCTTC.

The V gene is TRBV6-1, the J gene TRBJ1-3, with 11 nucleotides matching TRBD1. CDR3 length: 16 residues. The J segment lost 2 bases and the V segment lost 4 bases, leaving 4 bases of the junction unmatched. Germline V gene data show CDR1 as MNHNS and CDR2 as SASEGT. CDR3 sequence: CASSGRGQGAGNTIYF. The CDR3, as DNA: TGTGCCAGCAGTGGACGGGGACAGGGGGCTGGAAACACCATATATTTT.

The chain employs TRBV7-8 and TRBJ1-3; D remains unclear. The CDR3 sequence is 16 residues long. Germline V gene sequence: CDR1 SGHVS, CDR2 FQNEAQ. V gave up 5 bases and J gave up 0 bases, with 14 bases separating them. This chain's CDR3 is CASSATSGFSGNTIYF. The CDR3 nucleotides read TGTGCCAGCAGCGCCACCTCAGGTTTCTCTGGAAACACCATATATTTT.

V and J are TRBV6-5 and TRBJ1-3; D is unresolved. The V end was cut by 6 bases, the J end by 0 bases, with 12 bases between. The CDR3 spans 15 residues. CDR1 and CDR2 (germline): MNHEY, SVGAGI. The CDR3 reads CASSADSASGNTIYF. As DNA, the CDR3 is TGTGCCAGCAGCGCGGACTCAGCCTCTGGAAACACCATATATTTT.